The clone carrying this TCR beta chain has more than one count but fewer than ten. This sample is drawn from a study of T cells after yellow fever vaccination. Across the whole study: Preparation used SMART-Seq v4 Ultra Low Input for the low-cell-number fractions.

Via MiXCR, TCRdb re-called the 5' RACE reads, giving one row per CDR3 protein. The sample lists hundreds of thousands of distinct CDR3 sequences, about 17% seen once, with 15% to 20% in the top ten. This TCR was recovered from a man younger than 35 who received the YFV17D yellow fever vaccine. The material sequenced was PBMCs, taken before the yellow fever booster vaccination.

This chain's CDR3 is CSARIGPWYNEQFF. DNA for the CDR3: TGCAGTGCTAGGATTGGCCCGTGGTACAATGAGCAGTTCTTC. The chain carries TRBV20-1 and TRBJ2-1; D ambiguous. The CDR3 extends over 14 amino acids. V was clipped by 3 bases and J by 4 bases, with 13 bases between them. Looked up from germline, CDR1 is DFQATT and CDR2 is SNEGSKA (reference sequence).